This T cell receptor beta chain originates from a study of cytomegalovirus exposure and HLA in healthy donors. Findings and caveats of the study: Sequencing likely generated an artifact that appeared as a cluster of highly shared sequence variants. Later analysis identified a missense DCLRE1C variant that was linked to TCR beta V- and J-gene trimming.

Both 60 Vbeta primers and 13 Jbeta primers went into the PCR. The data were produced by immunoSEQ multiplex PCR, yet TCRdb's version contains in-frame clones alone and is incomplete. The repertoire holds hundreds of thousands of clones, with around three quarters as singletons. Donors in the study were healthy people who gave bone marrow. Per the germline V gene, CDR1 is SEHNR and CDR2 is FQNEAQ (reference sequence). Germline trimming cut 1 base from V and 10 bases from J; bases unmatched to any gene: 8. The CDR3 length is 15 residues. Points on this clone: Antigen specificity is unknown.

V gene TRBV7-9 combines with J gene TRBJ2-1, with TRBD2 matching 9 bases. The source of this sequence is a man between 40 and 49 years old in good health and CMV-seronegative. Sequenced input: PBMCs. This chain's CDR3 is CASSLGLAAVSEQFF. As DNA, the CDR3 is TGTGCCAGCAGCTTAGGACTAGCGGCCGTTTCGGAGCAGTTCTTC. Combining the CDR3 with reference TRBV7-9 and TRBJ2-1 gives the whole variable domain DTGVSQNPRHKITKRGQNVTFRCDPISEHNRLYWYRQTLGQGPEFLTYFQNEAQLEKSRLLSDRFSAERPKGSFSTLEIQRTEQGDSAMYLCASSLGLAAVSEQFFGPGTRLTVL.